One and the same sample provided the 24 T cell receptor beta chains below, sequenced in a study of CD8+CD57+ T cells in acquired aplastic anemia. Investigators profiled TCR beta VDJ and CDR3 from genomic DNA template. One entry per CDR3 protein, called by TCRdb with MiXCR from the reads. The repertoire holds 110,000 or so distinct CDR3 sequences, with 50% to 65% as singletons. Sample: sorted CD4+, CD8+, or CD8+CD57+ T cells (not recorded which) from PBMCs. These receptors were obtained from a human donor in good health, serving as a control.

V and J are TRBV7-6 and TRBJ2-1, with D unresolved. The V and J ends lost 6 bases and 5 bases respectively, with 8 bases between them. The CDR3 consists of 12 residues. The germline gives CDR1 SGHVS, CDR2 FNYEAQ. The CDR3 protein is CASRGRDNEQFF. The CDR3 bases are TGTGCCAGCAGGGGCAGAGACAATGAGCAGTTCTTC.

V and J are TRBV4-1 and TRBJ2-1; D unclear. The germline V gene encodes CDR1 MGHRA and CDR2 YSYEKL. The CDR3 runs 14 residues. V was cut by 1 base and J by 10 bases, with 14 bases left in between. This CDR3 reads CASSQAPRSEEQFF. The CDR3 nucleotides read TGCGCCAGCAGCCAAGCCCCTCGGAGCGAGGAGCAGTTCTTC.

The chain carries TRBV27 and TRBJ2-3; D remains unclear. Germline V gene sequence: CDR1 MNHEY, CDR2 SMNVEV (reference sequence). V lost 2 bases to trimming and J lost 4 bases, with 10 bases between them. The CDR3 is 14 amino acids. Written as DNA, the CDR3 is TGTGCCAGCAGTTTAGCAAACCGGGCAGATACGCAGTATTTT. Amino acids: CASSLANRADTQYF.

The table lists this clonotype with many counts. The chain employs TRBV4-1 and TRBJ1-3; D may be TRBD1 (5 bases). The CDR3 extends over 15 amino acids. Per germline, CDR1 MGHRA and CDR2 YSYEKL. Trimming removed 6 bases from V and 0 bases from J, with 12 bases in between. The DNA for the CDR3 is TGCGCCAGCAGTTCCCAGGGCGTCTCTGGAAACACCATATATTTT. Residues: CASSSQGVSGNTIYF.

The chain combines TRBV29-1 with TRBJ2-3, with D tentatively TRBD1 or TRBD2 (5 bases each). This CDR3 region has 12 residues. V was pared by 6 bases and J by 0 bases, with 7 bases between. Per germline, CDR1 SQVTM and CDR2 ANQGSEA. The CDR3 protein is CSVGTSTDTQYF. The DNA of the CDR3 is TGCAGCGTCGGGACCAGCACAGATACGCAGTATTTT.

This clonotype was found a few times. The chain links TRBV9 to TRBJ2-2; 12 positions agree with TRBD1. Germline loops: CDR1 SGDLS, CDR2 YYNGEE. The CDR3 length is 17 residues. The trim removed 2 bases at V and 7 bases at J, leaving 9 bases unmatched. CDR3 sequence (DNA): TGTGCCAGCAGCGTCACCGGGACAGGGGGCGTGGGCGGGGAGCTGTTTTTT. Protein: CASSVTGTGGVGGELFF.

Concerning this clonotype: The junction departs from the called germline gene at one end, perhaps through a read error. This sequence joins TRBV25-1 and TRBJ1-6, with D unresolved. CDR1 is MGHDK and CDR2 is SYGVNS in the germline V gene. The CDR3 loop spans 17 amino acids. The CDR3 sequence: CASSLMDVSSYNSPLHF. The CDR3 region has the DNA TGCGCCAGCAGCCTAATGGACGTGAGCTCCTATAATTCACCCCTCCACTTT. The whole variable domain, remainder taken from reference TRBV25-1 and TRBJ1-6, is EADIYQTPRYLVIGTGKKITLECSQTMGHDKMYWYQQDPGMELHLIHYSYGVNSTEKGDLSSESTVSRIRTEHFPLTLESARPSHTSQYLCASSLMDVSSYNSPLHFGNGTRLTVT.

This clonotype appeared many times. The chain links TRBV11-2 to TRBJ1-4, with 7 bases identical to TRBD1. Trimming cost V 5 bases and J 7 bases; bases outside gene matches: 10. The germline gives CDR1 SGHAT, CDR2 FQNNGV. This CDR3 is 15 amino acids long. In nucleotides, the CDR3 is TGTGCCAGCAGCCGACGTGGGGACAGCCGTGAAAAACTGTTTTTT. This codes for CASSRRGDSREKLFF.

The gene calls are TRBV29-1 and TRBJ1-3; D unresolved. Germline assignment: CDR1 SQVTM and CDR2 ANQGSEA. The CDR3 runs 12 residues. Trimming took off 7 bases at V and 3 bases at J, with 10 bases between the two ends. CDR3 in amino acids: CSGRTDGNTIYF. The CDR3 DNA is TGCAGCGGGCGGACTGATGGAAACACCATATATTTT.

The V gene is TRBV19, the J gene TRBJ1-6, with no clear D. Trimming stripped 6 bases from V and 6 bases from J, with 15 bases between. This CDR3 spans 15 amino acids. CDR1 is LNHDA and CDR2 is SQIVND in the germline V gene (reference sequence). The CDR3 spells CASRLTADLNSPLHF. In DNA form, the CDR3 reads TGTGCCAGTAGGCTTACGGCAGATCTTAATTCACCCCTCCACTTT.

V and J are TRBV2 and TRBJ2-6; TRBD1 is a possible D gene (6 bases). CDR1 is SNHLY, CDR2 FYNNEI, per germline. The ends were cut back, 9 bases at V and 0 bases at J, with 9 bases in the middle. This CDR3 is built from 14 residues. The CDR3 sequence is CARARGSGANVLTF. CDR3 nucleotide sequence: TGTGCCAGGGCCAGGGGCTCTGGGGCCAACGTCCTGACTTTC.

There are many counts of this clonotype. The chain links TRBV20-1 to TRBJ1-1, with no clear D. V lost 6 bases to trimming and J lost 4 bases, with 18 bases between them. Looked up from germline, CDR1 is DFQATT and CDR2 is SNEGSKA (reference sequence). The CDR3 has 14 amino acids. CDR3 region: CSARTYGRSTEAFF. The CDR3 bases are TGCAGTGCCAGGACTTATGGGAGGAGCACTGAAGCTTTCTTT.

This chain uses TRBV4-2 with TRBJ2-3; a weak D match, TRBD1 (5 bases). Germline V CDR1 and CDR2: LGHNA, YNFKEQ. The V end lost 5 bases, the J end lost 2 bases, and 17 bases lay between the germline ends. The CDR3 runs to 16 residues. In nucleotides, the CDR3 is TGTGCCAGCAGCGCCGATCAAGGGGCCGCCACAGATACGCAGTATTTT. Its protein product is CASSADQGAATDTQYF.

At least ten counts were recorded for this clonotype. The J gene is TRBJ2-2, the V gene TRBV9, with TRBD1 matching 7 bases. The CDR3 extends over 16 amino acids. Germline CDR1 SGDLS, CDR2 YYNGEE. V dropped 4 bases and J dropped 0; count of bases not matched to a gene: 6. CDR3 coding DNA: TGTGCCAGCAGCCCCACCGGGACAGCGAACACCGGGGAGCTGTTTTTT. It is translated as CASSPTGTANTGELFF. The full variable domain, its missing parts supplied by reference TRBV9 and TRBJ2-2, is DSGVTQTPKHLITATGQRVTLRCSPRSGDLSVYWYQQSLDQGLQFLIQYYNGEERAKGNILERFSAQQFPDLHSELNLSSLELGDSALYFCASSPTGTANTGELFFGEGSRLTVL.

The table lists this clonotype with many counts. V usage is TRBV7-9 and J usage is TRBJ2-5; 9 bases line up with TRBD1. The CDR3 is made up of 17 amino acids. CDR1 SEHNR and CDR2 FQNEAQ come from the germline V gene (reference sequence). The ends lost 5 bases at V and 4 bases at J; junction bases unmatched: 14. CDR3 region: CASSTILTGGNSETQYF. CDR3 nucleotides: TGTGCCAGCAGCACAATATTGACAGGGGGGAATTCAGAGACCCAGTACTTC.

This clonotype is medium-sized (0.01 to 0.1%) in the sample. The gene calls are TRBV25-1 and TRBJ2-5, with 9 bases aligning to TRBD1. V lost 3 bases, J lost 8 bases, and 7 bases stayed unmatched. This CDR3 region has 14 residues. CDR1 and CDR2 (germline): MGHDK, SYGVNS. The CDR3 is CASSEPGQGRTQYF. The CDR3 bases are TGTGCCAGCAGTGAGCCGGGACAGGGTCGTACCCAGTACTTC.

For this clonotype: A much larger clone is a single base away; this may be a read error. The chain recombines TRBV11-2 with TRBJ2-4; 11 bases align to TRBD2. Germline CDR1 reads SGHAT; CDR2 reads FQNNGV. The CDR3 consists of 15 residues. CDR3 sequence: CASSNAGTSGNVQYF. The CDR3 DNA is TGTGCCAGCAGCAACGCCGGGACTAGCGGAAACGTTCAGTACTTC.

About this clonotype itself: Germline and junction disagree at one end, which may indicate a read error. V is TRBV11-2 and J is TRBJ1-4; D remains ambiguous. This CDR3 has 15 amino acids. Germline V gene data show CDR1 as SGHAT and CDR2 as FQNNGV. The chain's CDR3 is CASSLDWGLNEKLVF. In DNA form, the CDR3 reads TGTGCCAGCAGCTTAGATTGGGGTCTTAATGAAAAACTGGTTTTT.

This clonotype was seen a few times. V is TRBV29-1 and J is TRBJ2-3, with 7 bases aligning to TRBD1. Germline CDR1 SQVTM, CDR2 ANQGSEA. With V trimmed by 5 bases and J by 5 bases, 7 bases remained unmatched. The CDR3 sequence is 13 residues long. CDR3 bases: TGCAGCGTTTCTAGGGGGCAGGGAGATACGCAGTATTTT. It translates to CSVSRGQGDTQYF.

The J gene is TRBJ2-1, the V gene TRBV9, with D perhaps TRBD1 (5 bases). This CDR3 has 15 amino acids. Trimming took off 0 bases at V and 3 bases at J, with 10 bases between the two ends. Germline V gives CDR1 SGDLS, CDR2 YYNGEE. CDR3 coding DNA: TGTGCCAGCAGCGTAGAAGGGGAAGACTACAATGAGCAGTTCTTC. This encodes CASSVEGEDYNEQFF. Drawing the rest from reference TRBV9 and TRBJ2-1, the complete variable domain is DSGVTQTPKHLITATGQRVTLRCSPRSGDLSVYWYQQSLDQGLQFLIQYYNGEERAKGNILERFSAQQFPDLHSELNLSSLELGDSALYFCASSVEGEDYNEQFFGPGTRLTVL.

This sequence joins TRBV5-4 and TRBJ2-3, with 9 bases fitting TRBD2. Germline V CDR1 and CDR2: SGHNT, YYREEE (reference sequence). There are 16 residues in the CDR3. V gave up 2 bases and J gave up 5 bases; unmatched junction bases: 9. The CDR3 nucleotides read TGTGCCAGCAGCTTAATCGGCGGGGGGGCCCAAGATACGCAGTATTTT. It yields the protein CASSLIGGGAQDTQYF.

This clonotype was seen repeatedly, ten times or more. The rearrangement links TRBV27 to TRBJ1-3; 7 nucleotides match TRBD1. After removal of 2 bases from V and 3 bases from J, the junction contained 1 base not matched to a gene. The germline V gene has CDR1 MNHEY and CDR2 SMNVEV (reference sequence). This CDR3 is 14 amino acids long. DNA of the CDR3: TGTGCCAGCAGTTTAAGGGGGCGTGGAAACACCATATATTTT. Residues: CASSLRGRGNTIYF.

The CDR3 sequence: CSALTGQGAGEQYF. The CDR3 bases are TGCAGTGCACTAACCGGACAGGGGGCTGGTGAGCAGTACTTC. The rearrangement joins TRBV20-1 to TRBJ2-7; 11 bases agree with TRBD1. The CDR3 has 14 amino acids. The trim removed 6 bases at V and 7 bases at J, leaving 11 bases unmatched. The germline V gene encodes CDR1 DFQATT and CDR2 SNEGSKA (reference sequence).

This chain links TRBV2 with TRBJ1-6; D is ambiguous. CDR3 length equals 16 residues. Trimming removed 7 bases at V and 0 bases at J, with 13 bases between. Germline-derived CDR1 and CDR2 are SNHLY and FYNNEI. The CDR3, as DNA: TGTGCCAGCACCGAAGACGCTAGCTCCTATAATTCACCCCTCCACTTT. It yields the protein CASTEDASSYNSPLHF.